The clone carrying this TCR beta chain was picked up a small number of times. No antigen is known for it. V lost 3 bases and J lost 4, with 12 bases in between. This CDR3 is built from 15 residues. Germline lookup yields CDR1 KGHDR and CDR2 SFDVKD. The repertoire was sequenced with immunoSEQ multiplex PCR; TCRdb's copy has only in-frame clones and lacks some. This sample carries about 140,000 clones, more than 85% of them seen once, and the ten largest clones take 1% to 1.5%. The analysis combined second doses at about 4 or about 12 weeks. This sample is drawn from a study of T cell responses to AZD1222 COVID-19 vaccine. Whole-study findings and limits: The donors showed a predominance of white British ancestry and of females, with possible underestimation of clonal diversity.

The sample here was peripheral blood, taken 28 days after the second AZD1222 dose. This TCR was sampled from an adult who received the AZD1222 COVID-19 vaccine. The chain has TRBV24-1 and TRBJ1-5; D is possibly TRBD1 (6 bases). CDR3 region: CATSDPRTGNQPQHF. CDR3 nucleotide sequence: TGTGCCACCAGTGATCCTCGTACAGGGAATCAGCCCCAGCATTTT.